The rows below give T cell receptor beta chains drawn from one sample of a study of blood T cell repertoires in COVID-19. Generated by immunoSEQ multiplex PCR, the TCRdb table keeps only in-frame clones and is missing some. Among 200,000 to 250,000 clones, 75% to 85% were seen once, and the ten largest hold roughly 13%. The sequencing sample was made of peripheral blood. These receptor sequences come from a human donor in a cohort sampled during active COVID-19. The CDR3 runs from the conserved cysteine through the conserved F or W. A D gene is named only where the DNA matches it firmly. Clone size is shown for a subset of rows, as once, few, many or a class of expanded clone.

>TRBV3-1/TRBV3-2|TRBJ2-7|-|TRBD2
TGTGCCAGCAGCCAACTAGCGGGGGAGCAGTACTTC
CASSQLAGEQYF
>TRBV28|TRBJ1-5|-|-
TGTGCCAGCAGTCCAGGGGGCAATCAGCCCCAGCATTTT
CASSPGGNQPQHF
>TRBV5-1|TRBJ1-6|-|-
TGCGCCAGCAGCCAAAGCGGGCCTAATTCACCCCTCCACTTT
CASSQSGPNSPLHF
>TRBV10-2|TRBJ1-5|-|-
TGCGCCAGCAGCCTTGACAGAGGCAATCAGCCCCAGCATTTT
CASSLDRGNQPQHF
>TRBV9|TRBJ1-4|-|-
TGTGCCAGCACCAAGCGTCACACTAATGAAAAACTGTTTTTT
CASTKRHTNEKLFF
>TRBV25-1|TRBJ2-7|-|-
TGTGCCAGCAGTGTAGCAGGGTTAAAGAACGAGCAGTACTTC
CASSVAGLKNEQYF
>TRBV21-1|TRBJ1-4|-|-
TGTGCCAGCAGCCCCTACAGAGCTGAAAAACTGTTTTTT
CASSPYRAEKLFF
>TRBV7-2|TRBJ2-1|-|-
TGTGCCAGCAGCCGGACATCAAACAACAATGAGCAGTTCTTC
CASSRTSNNNEQFF
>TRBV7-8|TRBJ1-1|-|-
TGTGCCAGCAGCAATAGGGACAAGACGGGCACTGAAGCTTTCTTT
CASSNRDKTGTEAFF
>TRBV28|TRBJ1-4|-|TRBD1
TGTGCCAGCAGCCCTCCGGGACAGTTTAATGAAAAACTGTTTTTT
CASSPPGQFNEKLFF
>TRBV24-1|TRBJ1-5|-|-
TGTGCCACCTCTGATCCGGGGAGTCAGCCCCAGCATTTT
CATSDPGSQPQHF
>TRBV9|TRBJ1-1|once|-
TGTGCCAGCAGCGTAGGATATAGCACTGAAGCTTTCTTT
CASSVGYSTEAFF
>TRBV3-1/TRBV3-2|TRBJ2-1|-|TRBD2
TGTGCCAGCAGCCAAGCACTTCGAGCGGGGGGTTACAATGAGCAGTTCTTC
CASSQALRAGGYNEQFF
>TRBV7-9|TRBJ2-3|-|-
TGTGCCAGCAGCGTACTAGGGGGAAACACAGATACGCAGTATTTT
CASSVLGGNTDTQYF
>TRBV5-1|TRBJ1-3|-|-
TGCGCCAGCAGCTTGGCCACCGGGAAACAGGGAGGAAACACCATATATTTT
CASSLATGKQGGNTIYF
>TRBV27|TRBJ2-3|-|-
TGTGCCAGCAGTCCCCCGTCTAGAACAGGTACAGATACGCAGTATTTT
CASSPPSRTGTDTQYF
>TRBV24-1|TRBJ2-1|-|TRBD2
TGTGCCACCAGTGACGCCGCGGCTAGCGGGATGAGGAATGAGCAGTTCTTC
CATSDAAASGMRNEQFF
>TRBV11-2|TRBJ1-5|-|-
TGTGCCAGCAGCCCCTCTGGGGGGAATCAGCCCCAGCATTTT
CASSPSGGNQPQHF
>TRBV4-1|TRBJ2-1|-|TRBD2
TGCGCCAGCAGCCACCTACCACCTAGCGGGGGCAACAATGAGCAGTTCTTC
CASSHLPPSGGNNEQFF
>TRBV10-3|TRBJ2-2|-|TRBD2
TGTGCCATCAGTGCTAAACTAGCGGGAGCGAACACCGGGGAGCTGTTTTTT
CAISAKLAGANTGELFF